This entry is about one T cell receptor (beta chain). In the authors' workflow: Amplification with reference gene primers provided the estimates of nucleated cell counts. Profiling relied on immunoSEQ multiplex PCR, and the TCRdb table lists in-frame clones only, not all of them. From that table come the V and J calls and clone size; the DNA was used to work out D and trimming. Of about 140,000 clones in the sample, around 87% were seen once. CDR1 is SGHDT and CDR2 is YYEEEE in the germline V gene. The CDR3 has 15 amino acids. Trimming removed 4 bases from V and 0 bases from J, with 11 bases in between. The data were taken from a study of blood T cell repertoires in COVID-19.

The receptor's source is a human donor in a cohort sampled during active COVID-19. This chain joins TRBV5-6 and TRBJ2-1; no clear D gene. The sample was peripheral blood. CDR3 in amino acids: CASSLTTSSYNEQFF. CDR3 nucleotides: TGTGCCAGCAGCCTTACCACGAGCTCCTACAATGAGCAGTTCTTC.